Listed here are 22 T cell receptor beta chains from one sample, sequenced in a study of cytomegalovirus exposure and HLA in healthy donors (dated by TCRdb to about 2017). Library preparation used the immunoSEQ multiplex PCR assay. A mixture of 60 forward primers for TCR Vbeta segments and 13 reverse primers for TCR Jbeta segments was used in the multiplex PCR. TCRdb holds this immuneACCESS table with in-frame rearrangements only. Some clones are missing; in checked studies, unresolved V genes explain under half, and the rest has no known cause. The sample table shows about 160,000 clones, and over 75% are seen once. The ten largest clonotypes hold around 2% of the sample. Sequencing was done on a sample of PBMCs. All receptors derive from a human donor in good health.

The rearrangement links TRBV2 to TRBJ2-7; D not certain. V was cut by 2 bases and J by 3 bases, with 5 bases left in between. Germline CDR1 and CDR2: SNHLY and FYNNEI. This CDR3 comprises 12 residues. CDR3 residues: CASSESGYEQYF. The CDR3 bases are TGTGCCAGCAGTGAATCAGGCTACGAGCAGTACTTC.

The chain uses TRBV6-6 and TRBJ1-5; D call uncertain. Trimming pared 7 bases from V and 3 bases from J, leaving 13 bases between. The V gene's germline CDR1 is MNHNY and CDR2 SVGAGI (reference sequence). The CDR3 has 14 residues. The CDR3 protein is CASTMGGFNQPQHF. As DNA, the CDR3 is TGTGCCAGCACCATGGGAGGGTTCAATCAGCCCCAGCATTTT.

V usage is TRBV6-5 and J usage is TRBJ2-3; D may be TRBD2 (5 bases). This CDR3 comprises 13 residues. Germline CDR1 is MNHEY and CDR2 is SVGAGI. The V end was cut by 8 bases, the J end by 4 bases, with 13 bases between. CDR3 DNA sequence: TGTGCCAGCGTGGGAGTCACTGCAGATACGCAGTATTTT. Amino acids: CASVGVTADTQYF.

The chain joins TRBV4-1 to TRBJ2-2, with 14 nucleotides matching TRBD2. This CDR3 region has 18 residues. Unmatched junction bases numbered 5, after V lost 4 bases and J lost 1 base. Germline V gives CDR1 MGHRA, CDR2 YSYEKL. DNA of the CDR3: TGCGCCAGCAGCCTTGGACTAGCGGGGGGATTGAACACCGGGGAGCTGTTTTTT. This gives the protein CASSLGLAGGLNTGELFF.

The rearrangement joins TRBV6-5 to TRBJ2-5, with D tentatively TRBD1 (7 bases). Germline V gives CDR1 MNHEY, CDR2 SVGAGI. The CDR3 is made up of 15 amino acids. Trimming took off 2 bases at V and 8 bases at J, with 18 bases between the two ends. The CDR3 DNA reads TGTGCCAGCAGTTACGAGGCAGGGGGGATAGGAACCCAGTACTTC. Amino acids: CASSYEAGGIGTQYF.

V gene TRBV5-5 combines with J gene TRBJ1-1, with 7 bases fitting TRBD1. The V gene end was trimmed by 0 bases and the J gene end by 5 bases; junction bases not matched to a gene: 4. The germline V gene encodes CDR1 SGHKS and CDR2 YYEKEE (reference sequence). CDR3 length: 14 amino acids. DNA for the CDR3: TGTGCCAGCAGCTTGGTTAGGGGGCGGACTGAAGCTTTCTTT. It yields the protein CASSLVRGRTEAFF.

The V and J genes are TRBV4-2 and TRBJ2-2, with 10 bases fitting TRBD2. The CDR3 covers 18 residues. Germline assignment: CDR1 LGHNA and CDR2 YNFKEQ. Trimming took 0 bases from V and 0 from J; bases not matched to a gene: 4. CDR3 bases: TGTGCCAGCAGCCAAGAACCTCTAGCGGGGGCGAACACCGGGGAGCTGTTTTTT. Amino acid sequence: CASSQEPLAGANTGELFF.

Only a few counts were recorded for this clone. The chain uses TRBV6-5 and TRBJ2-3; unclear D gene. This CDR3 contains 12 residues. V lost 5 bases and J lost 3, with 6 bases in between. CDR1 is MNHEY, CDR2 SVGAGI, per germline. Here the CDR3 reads CASSRATDTQYF. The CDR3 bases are TGTGCCAGCAGTAGAGCAACAGATACGCAGTATTTT.

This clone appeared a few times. The CDR3 here is CASTDRTGGGEKLFF. The CDR3 DNA reads TGTGCCAGCACAGACCGGACAGGGGGTGGCGAAAAACTGTTTTTT. The rearrangement links TRBV6-1 to TRBJ1-4, with TRBD1 matching over 10 bases. CDR3 length: 15 residues. J was trimmed by 8 bases and V by 7 bases; bases with no gene match: 10. Per germline, CDR1 MNHNS and CDR2 SASEGT.

In nucleotides, the CDR3 is TGTGCCTGGAGAACCTTGACAGGCCCAGACTATGGCTACACCTTC. It encodes CAWRTLTGPDYGYTF. V usage is TRBV30 and J usage is TRBJ1-2; TRBD1 might be the D (6 bases). V gave up 3 bases and J gave up 3 bases, with 17 bases separating them. The germline CDR1 and CDR2 sequences are GTSNPN and SVGIG (reference sequence). This CDR3 is 15 amino acids long.

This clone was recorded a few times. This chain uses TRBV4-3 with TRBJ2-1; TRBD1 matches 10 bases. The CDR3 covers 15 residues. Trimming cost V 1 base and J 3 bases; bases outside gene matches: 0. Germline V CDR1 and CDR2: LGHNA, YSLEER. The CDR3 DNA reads TGCGCCAGCAGCCAAGGGACAGGGGGCTACAATGAGCAGTTCTTC. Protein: CASSQGTGGYNEQFF.

CDR3 in DNA: TGTGCTAGTGGTTTCACCCCGAGGGGCTACACCTTC. Translating it yields CASGFTPRGYTF. This rearrangement joins TRBV12-5 to TRBJ1-2; D gene uncertain. Trimming shortened V by 3 bases and J by 8 bases, and 10 bases separated the two germline ends. Germline V gives CDR1 LGHNT, CDR2 FRNRAP. The CDR3 is 12 residues long.

The CDR3 reads CASSFLAGELFF. CDR3 DNA sequence: TGTGCCAGCAGTTTTCTCGCCGGGGAGCTGTTTTTT. The chain uses TRBV27 and TRBJ2-2, with D uncertain. V lost 3 bases to trimming and J lost 6 bases, with 5 bases between them. The CDR3 runs 12 residues. Germline loops: CDR1 MNHEY, CDR2 SMNVEV (reference sequence).

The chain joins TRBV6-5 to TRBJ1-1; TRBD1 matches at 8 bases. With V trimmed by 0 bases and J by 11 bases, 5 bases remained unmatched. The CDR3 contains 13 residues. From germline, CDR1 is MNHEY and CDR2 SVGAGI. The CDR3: CASSYSTGARAFF. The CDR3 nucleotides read TGTGCCAGCAGTTACTCGACAGGGGCCAGGGCTTTCTTT.

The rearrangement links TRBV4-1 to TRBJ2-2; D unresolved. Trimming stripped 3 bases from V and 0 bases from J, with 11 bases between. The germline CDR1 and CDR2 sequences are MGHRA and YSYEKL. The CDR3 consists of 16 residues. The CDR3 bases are TGCGCCAGCAGCCACGCGAAATCCGCGAACACCGGGGAGCTGTTTTTT. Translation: CASSHAKSANTGELFF.

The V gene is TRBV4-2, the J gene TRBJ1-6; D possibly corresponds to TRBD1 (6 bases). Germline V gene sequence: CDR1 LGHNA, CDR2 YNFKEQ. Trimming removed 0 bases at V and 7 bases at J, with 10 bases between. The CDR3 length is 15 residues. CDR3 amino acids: CASSQDQGLNSPLHF. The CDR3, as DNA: TGTGCCAGCAGCCAAGATCAGGGGCTGAATTCACCCCTCCACTTT.

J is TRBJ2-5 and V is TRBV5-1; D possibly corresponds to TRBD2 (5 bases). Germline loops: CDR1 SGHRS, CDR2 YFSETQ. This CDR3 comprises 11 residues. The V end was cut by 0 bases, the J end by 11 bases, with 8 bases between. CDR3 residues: CASSLDGEQYF. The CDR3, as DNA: TGCGCCAGCAGCTTGGATGGGGAGCAGTACTTC.

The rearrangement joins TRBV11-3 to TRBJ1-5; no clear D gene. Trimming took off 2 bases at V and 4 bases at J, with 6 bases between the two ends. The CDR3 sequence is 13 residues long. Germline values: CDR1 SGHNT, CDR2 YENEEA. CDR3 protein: CASSLSTNQPQHF. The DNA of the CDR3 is TGTGCCAGCAGCTTATCCACTAATCAGCCCCAGCATTTT.

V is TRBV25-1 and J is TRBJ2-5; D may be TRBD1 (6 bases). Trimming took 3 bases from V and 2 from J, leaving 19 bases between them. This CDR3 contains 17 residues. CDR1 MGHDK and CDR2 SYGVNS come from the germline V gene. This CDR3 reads CASSDSNNRDIQETQYF. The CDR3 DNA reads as TGTGCCAGCAGTGATTCGAACAACCGGGACATTCAAGAGACCCAGTACTTC.

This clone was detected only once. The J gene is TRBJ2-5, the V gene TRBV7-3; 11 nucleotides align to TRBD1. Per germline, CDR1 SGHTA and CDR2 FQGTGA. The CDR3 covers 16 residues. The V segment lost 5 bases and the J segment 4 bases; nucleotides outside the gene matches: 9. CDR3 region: CASSPGQGAYRETQYF. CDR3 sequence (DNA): TGTGCCAGCAGCCCAGGACAGGGGGCATACCGAGAGACCCAGTACTTC.

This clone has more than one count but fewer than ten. The CDR3 is CASSFGGARQETQYF. The DNA for the CDR3 is TGTGCCAGCAGCTTTGGGGGGGCCAGACAAGAGACCCAGTACTTC. The gene calls are TRBV5-4 and TRBJ2-5; possibly TRBD2 for D (7 bases). This CDR3 region has 15 residues. In germline, CDR1 is SGHNT, CDR2 YYREEE (reference sequence). V lost 2 bases, J lost 2 bases, and 13 bases lay in between.

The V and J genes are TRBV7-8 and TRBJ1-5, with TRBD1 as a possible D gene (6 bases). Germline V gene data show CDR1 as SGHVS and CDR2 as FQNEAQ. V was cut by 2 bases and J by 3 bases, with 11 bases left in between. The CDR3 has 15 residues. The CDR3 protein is CASSLFGGPNQPQHF. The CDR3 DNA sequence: TGTGCCAGCAGCTTATTCGGGGGGCCCAATCAGCCCCAGCATTTT.